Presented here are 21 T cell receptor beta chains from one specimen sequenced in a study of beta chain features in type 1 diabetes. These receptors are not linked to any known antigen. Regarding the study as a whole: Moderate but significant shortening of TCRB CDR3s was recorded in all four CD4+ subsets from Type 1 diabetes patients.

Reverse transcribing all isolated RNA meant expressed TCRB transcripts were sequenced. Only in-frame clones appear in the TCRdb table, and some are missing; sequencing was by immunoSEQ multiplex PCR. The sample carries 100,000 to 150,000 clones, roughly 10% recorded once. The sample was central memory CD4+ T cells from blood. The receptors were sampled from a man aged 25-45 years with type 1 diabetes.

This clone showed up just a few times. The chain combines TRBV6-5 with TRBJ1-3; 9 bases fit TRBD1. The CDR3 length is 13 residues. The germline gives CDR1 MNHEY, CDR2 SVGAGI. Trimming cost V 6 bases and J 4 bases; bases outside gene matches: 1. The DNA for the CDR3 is TGTGCCAGCAGGGACAGGGGAGGAAACACCATATATTTT. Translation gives CASRDRGGNTIYF.

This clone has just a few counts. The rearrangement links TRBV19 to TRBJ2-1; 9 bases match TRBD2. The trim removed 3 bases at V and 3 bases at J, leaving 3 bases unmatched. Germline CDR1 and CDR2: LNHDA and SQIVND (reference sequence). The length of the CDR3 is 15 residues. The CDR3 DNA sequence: TGTGCCAGTAGTATTGGCGGGGGGGGCTACAATGAGCAGTTCTTC. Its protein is CASSIGGGGYNEQFF.

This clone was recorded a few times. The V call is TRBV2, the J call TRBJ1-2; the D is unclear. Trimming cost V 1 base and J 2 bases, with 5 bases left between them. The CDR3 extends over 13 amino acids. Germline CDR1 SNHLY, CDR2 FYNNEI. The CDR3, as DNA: TGTGCCAGCAGTGAAGGGCGGAACTATGGCTACACCTTC. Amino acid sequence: CASSEGRNYGYTF.

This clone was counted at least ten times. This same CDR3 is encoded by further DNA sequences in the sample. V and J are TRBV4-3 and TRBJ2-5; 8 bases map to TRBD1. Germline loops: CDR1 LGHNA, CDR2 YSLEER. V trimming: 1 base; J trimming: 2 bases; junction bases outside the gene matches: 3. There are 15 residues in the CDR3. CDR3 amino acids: CASSQGTGKQETQYF. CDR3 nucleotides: TGCGCCAGCAGCCAAGGGACAGGGAAGCAAGAGACCCAGTACTTC.

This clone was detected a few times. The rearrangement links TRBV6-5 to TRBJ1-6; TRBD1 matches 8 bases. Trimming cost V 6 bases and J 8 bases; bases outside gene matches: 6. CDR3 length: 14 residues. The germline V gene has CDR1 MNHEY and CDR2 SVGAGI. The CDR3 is CASRRQGTDSPLHF. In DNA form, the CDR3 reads TGTGCCAGCAGGAGACAGGGGACGGATTCACCCCTCCACTTT.

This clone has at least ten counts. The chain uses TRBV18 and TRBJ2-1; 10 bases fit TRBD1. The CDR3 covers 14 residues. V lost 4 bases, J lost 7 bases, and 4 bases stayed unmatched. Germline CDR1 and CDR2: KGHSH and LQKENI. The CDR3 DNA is TGTGCCAGCTCACGACAGGGGGCTGGAAATGAGCAGTTCTTC. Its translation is CASSRQGAGNEQFF. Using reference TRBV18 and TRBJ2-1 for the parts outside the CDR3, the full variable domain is NAGVMQNPRHLVRRRGQEARLRCSPMKGHSHVYWYRQLPEEGLKFMVYLQKENIIDESGMPKERFSAEFPKEGPSILRIQQVVRGDSAAYFCASSRQGAGNEQFFGPGTRLTVL.

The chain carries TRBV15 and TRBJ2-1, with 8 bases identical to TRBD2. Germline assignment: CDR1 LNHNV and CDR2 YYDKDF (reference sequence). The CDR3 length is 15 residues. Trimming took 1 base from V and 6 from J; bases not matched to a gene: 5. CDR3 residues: CATSRVAGTSNEQFF. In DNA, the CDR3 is TGTGCCACCAGCAGAGTGGCCGGGACTAGCAATGAGCAGTTCTTC.

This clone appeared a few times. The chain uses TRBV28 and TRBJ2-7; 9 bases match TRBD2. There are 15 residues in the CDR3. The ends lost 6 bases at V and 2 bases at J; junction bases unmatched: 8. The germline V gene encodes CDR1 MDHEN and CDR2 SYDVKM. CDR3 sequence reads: CASRTGSGGPYEQYF. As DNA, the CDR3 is TGTGCCAGCAGGACCGGCAGCGGGGGGCCCTACGAGCAGTACTTC.

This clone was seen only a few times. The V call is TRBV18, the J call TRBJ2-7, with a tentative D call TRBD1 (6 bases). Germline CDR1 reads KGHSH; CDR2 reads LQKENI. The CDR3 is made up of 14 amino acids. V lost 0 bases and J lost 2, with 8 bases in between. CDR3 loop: CASSPPTGPYEQYF. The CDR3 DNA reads TGTGCCAGCTCACCACCGACAGGACCCTACGAGCAGTACTTC.

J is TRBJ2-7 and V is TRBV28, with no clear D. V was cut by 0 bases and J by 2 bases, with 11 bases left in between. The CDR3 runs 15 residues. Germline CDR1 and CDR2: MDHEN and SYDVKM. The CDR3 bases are TGTGCCAGCAGTTTATGGTCTGTCACAACCTACGAGCAGTACTTC. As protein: CASSLWSVTTYEQYF.

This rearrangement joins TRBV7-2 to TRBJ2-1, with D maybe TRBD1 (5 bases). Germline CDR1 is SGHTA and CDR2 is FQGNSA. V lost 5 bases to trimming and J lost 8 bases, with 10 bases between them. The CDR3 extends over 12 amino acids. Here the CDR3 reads CASSGDSHEQFF. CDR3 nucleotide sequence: TGTGCCAGCAGCGGTGACAGTCATGAGCAGTTCTTC.

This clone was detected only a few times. CDR3 in amino acids: CASSLSGGAHEQYF. CDR3 nucleotide sequence: TGCGCCAGCAGCTTGAGCGGGGGGGCCCACGAGCAGTACTTC. The chain uses TRBV5-1 and TRBJ2-7, with 10 bases identical to TRBD2. Unmatched junction bases numbered 3, after V lost 1 base and J lost 5 bases. CDR3 size: 14 residues. Germline V gives CDR1 SGHRS, CDR2 YFSETQ.

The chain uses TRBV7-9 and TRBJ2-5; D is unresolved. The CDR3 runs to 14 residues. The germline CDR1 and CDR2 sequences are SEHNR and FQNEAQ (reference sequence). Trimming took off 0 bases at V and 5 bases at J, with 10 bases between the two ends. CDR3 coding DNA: TGTGCCAGCAGCTTAGCACGGCCCGGGGAGACCCAGTACTTC. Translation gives CASSLARPGETQYF.

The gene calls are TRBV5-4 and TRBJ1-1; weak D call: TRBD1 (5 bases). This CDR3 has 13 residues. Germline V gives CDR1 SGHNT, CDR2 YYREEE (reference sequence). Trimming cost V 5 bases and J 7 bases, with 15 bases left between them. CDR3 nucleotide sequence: TGTGCCAGCAGGTCAGGGATTGGCGGTGAAGCTTTCTTT. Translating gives CASRSGIGGEAFF.

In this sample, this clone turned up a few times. The CDR3: CASGPRGGDYGYTF. CDR3 sequence (DNA): TGTGCTAGTGGACCCAGAGGGGGCGACTATGGCTACACCTTC. The chain has TRBV12-5 and TRBJ1-2, with 7 bases identical to TRBD1. V lost 6 bases to trimming and J lost 3 bases; unmatched junction nucleotides: 7. This CDR3 is built from 14 residues. Germline CDR1 reads LGHNT; CDR2 reads FRNRAP.

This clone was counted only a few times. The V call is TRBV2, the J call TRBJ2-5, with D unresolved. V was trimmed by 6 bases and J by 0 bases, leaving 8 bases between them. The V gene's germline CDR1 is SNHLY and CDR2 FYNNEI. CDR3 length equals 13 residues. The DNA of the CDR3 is TGTGCCAGCAGCCGAGACAACCAAGAGACCCAGTACTTC. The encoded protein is CASSRDNQETQYF.

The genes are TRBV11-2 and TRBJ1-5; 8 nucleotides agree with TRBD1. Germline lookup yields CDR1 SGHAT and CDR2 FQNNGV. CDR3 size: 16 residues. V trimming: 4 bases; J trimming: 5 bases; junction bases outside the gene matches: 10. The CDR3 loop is CASSSIGQGIDQPQHF. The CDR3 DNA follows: TGTGCCAGCAGCTCCATCGGACAGGGTATAGATCAGCCCCAGCATTTT.

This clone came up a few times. CDR3 region: CASSRTVTGIDGYTF. In DNA, the CDR3 is TGTGCCAGCAGCCGAACGGTTACAGGGATCGATGGCTACACCTTC. This chain links TRBV5-6 with TRBJ1-2, with D possibly TRBD1 on 6 matching bases. V was clipped by 4 bases and J by 6 bases, with 19 bases between them. The CDR3 runs 15 residues. In germline, CDR1 is SGHDT, CDR2 YYEEEE.

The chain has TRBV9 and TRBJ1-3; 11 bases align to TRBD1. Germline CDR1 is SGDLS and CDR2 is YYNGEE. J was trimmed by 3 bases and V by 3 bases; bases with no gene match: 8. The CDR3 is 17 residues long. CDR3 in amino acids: CASSATGTGGGGNTIYF. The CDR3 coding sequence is TGTGCCAGCAGCGCCACCGGGACAGGGGGTGGTGGAAACACCATATATTTT.

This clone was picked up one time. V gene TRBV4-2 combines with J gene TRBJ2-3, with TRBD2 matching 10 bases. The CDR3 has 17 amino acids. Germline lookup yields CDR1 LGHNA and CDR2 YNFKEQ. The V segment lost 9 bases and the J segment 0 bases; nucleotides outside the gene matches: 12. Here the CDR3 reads CARTPGLAPESTDTQYF. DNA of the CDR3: TGTGCCAGGACTCCGGGACTAGCGCCCGAAAGCACAGATACGCAGTATTTT.

The CDR3 loop reads CASSIRDTQYF. The CDR3 nucleotides are TGTGCCAGCAGTATCAGAGATACGCAGTATTTT. The chain carries TRBV28 and TRBJ2-3; no clear D. Germline V lookup: CDR1 MDHEN, CDR2 SYDVKM. V was pared by 5 bases and J by 5 bases, with 5 bases between. CDR3 length equals 11 residues.